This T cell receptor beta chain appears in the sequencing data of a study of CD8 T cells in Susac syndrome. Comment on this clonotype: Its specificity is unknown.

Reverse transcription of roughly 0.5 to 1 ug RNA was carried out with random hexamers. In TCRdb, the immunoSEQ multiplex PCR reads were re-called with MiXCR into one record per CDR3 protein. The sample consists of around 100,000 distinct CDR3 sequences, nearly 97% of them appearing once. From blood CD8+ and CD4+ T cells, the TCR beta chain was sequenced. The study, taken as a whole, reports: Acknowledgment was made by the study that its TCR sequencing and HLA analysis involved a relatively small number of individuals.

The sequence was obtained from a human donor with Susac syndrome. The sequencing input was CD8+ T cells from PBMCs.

CDR3 DNA: TGTGCCAGCAGCCAAGAAATATCCACTGAAGCTTTCTTT. Translation: CASSQEISTEAFF. The chain links TRBV14 to TRBJ1-1; D unclear. V was clipped by 0 bases and J by 4 bases, with 6 bases between them. Germline lookup yields CDR1 SGHDN and CDR2 FVKESK. This CDR3 is 13 amino acids long.